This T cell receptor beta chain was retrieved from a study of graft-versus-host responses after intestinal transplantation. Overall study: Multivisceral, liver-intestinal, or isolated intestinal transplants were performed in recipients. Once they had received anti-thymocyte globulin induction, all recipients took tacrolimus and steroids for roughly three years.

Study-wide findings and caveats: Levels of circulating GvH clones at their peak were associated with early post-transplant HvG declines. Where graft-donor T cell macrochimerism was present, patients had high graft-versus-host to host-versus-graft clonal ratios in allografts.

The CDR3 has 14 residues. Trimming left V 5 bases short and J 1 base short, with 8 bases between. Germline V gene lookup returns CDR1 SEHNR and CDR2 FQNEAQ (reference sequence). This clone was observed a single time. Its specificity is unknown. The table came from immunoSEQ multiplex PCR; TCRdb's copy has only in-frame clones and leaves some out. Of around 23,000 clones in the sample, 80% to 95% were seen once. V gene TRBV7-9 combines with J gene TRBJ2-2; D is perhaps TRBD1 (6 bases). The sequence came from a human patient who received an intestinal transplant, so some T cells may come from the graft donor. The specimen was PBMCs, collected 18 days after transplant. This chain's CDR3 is CASSEGQNTGELFF. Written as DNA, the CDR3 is TGTGCCAGCAGCGAGGGACAGAACACCGGGGAGCTGTTTTTT.